This T cell receptor beta chain was observed in a study of blood T cell repertoires in COVID-19. Study-wide background: COVID-19 samples from acute and convalescent phases originated in the United States, Italy and Spain. The cDNA or gDNA used as material had been derived from T cells, B-cell-depleted T cells, or PBMCs.

The CDR3 loop spans 16 amino acids. Trimming removed 5 bases at V and 0 bases at J, with 15 bases between. Germline assignment: CDR1 SGHAT and CDR2 FQNNGV. Per the original data handling: From reference gene primer amplification, estimates of nucleated cell counts were derived. TCRdb keeps only in-frame clones here, not all; method: immunoSEQ multiplex PCR. V, J and clone size reflect that table, while D and trimming were determined from the DNA. Of about 190,000 clones listed, around nine tenths are singletons. The V and J genes are TRBV11-2 and TRBJ2-3, with D perhaps matching TRBD2 (6 bases). The sequence came from a man aged 18 to 30 with active or convalescent COVID-19. What was sequenced was peripheral blood. The CDR3 is CASSPEGSGSTDTQYF. The CDR3 DNA is TGTGCCAGCAGCCCCGAAGGTAGCGGTAGCACAGATACGCAGTATTTT. Complete variable domain (other parts from reference TRBV11-2 and TRBJ2-3): EAGVAQSPRYKIIEKRQSVAFWCNPISGHATLYWYQQILGQGPKLLIQFQNNGVVDDSQLPKDRFSAERLKGVDSTLKIQPAKLEDSAVYLCASSPEGSGSTDTQYFGPGTRLTVL.